These T cell receptor beta chains were read from a single sample in a study of cytomegalovirus exposure and HLA in healthy donors. Here immunoSEQ multiplex PCR was the method, and the copy in TCRdb shows in-frame clones only, minus some. The sample lists some 150,000 clones, approximately 80% seen once, with 4.5% to 6% in the top ten. The sample was PBMCs. Receptor source: a woman aged 50 to 65 in good health and CMV-seronegative. Both conserved end residues are part of each CDR3. Fields, in order: CDR3 DNA, CDR3 protein, J gene, D gene, clone size, V gene. D genes are given only for firm matches. Rows give clone size only sometimes, using once, few, many, or a class for an expanded clone.

TGTGCCAGCAGCGTAGGTAGCCGCAATGAGCAGTTCTTC | CASSVGSRNEQFF | TRBJ2-1 | NA | NA | TRBV9
TGTGCCAGCACCCCCCGGGTGACTAGCACAGATACGCAGTATTTT | CASTPRVTSTDTQYF | TRBJ2-3 | NA | NA | TRBV28
TGTGCCAGCAGCTCGAGACAGGGCGAGAGGGAGACCCAGTACTTC | CASSSRQGERETQYF | TRBJ2-5 | TRBD1 | NA | TRBV5-4
TGTGCCAGCAGCTTGGAGGGGGTTGGAGTCACTGAAGCTTTCTTT | CASSLEGVGVTEAFF | TRBJ1-1 | NA | NA | TRBV5-6
TGTGCCAGCAGTGCGGGACTAGCGGGGGGGGGAGAGACCCAGTACTTC | CASSAGLAGGGETQYF | TRBJ2-5 | TRBD2 | NA | TRBV2
TGCGCCAGCAGCTTCGGACAGGGGGCTTATGGCTACACCTTC | CASSFGQGAYGYTF | TRBJ1-2 | TRBD1 | NA | TRBV5-1
TGTGCCAGTAGTTCCCTTCTCGACGGGACTCTCTATGGCTACACCTTC | CASSSLLDGTLYGYTF | TRBJ1-2 | NA | NA | TRBV19
TGTGCCAGTAGTACGGCCGGGAGCTCTGGAAACACCATATATTTT | CASSTAGSSGNTIYF | TRBJ1-3 | NA | few | TRBV19
TGTGCCAGCAGTTATGGGAGGGGACACCAAGAGACCCAGTACTTC | CASSYGRGHQETQYF | TRBJ2-5 | TRBD2 | once | TRBV6-5
TGCAGCGTTGAAAAACGACAGGTGTTTGAAGCTTTCTTT | CSVEKRQVFEAFF | TRBJ1-1 | NA | NA | TRBV29-1
TGCGCCAGCAGCGAGAAGGGACAGTCCCATGGCTACACCTTC | CASSEKGQSHGYTF | TRBJ1-2 | TRBD1 | NA | TRBV5-1
TGTGCCAGCAGACGGGGGACAGGGGGCGTCCATGGCTACACCTTC | CASRRGTGGVHGYTF | TRBJ1-2 | TRBD1 | many | TRBV2
TGTGCCAGCAGTACCCGGTCCATCCGGGCCTACGAGCAGTACTTC | CASSTRSIRAYEQYF | TRBJ2-7 | NA | NA | TRBV6-5
TGTGCCAGTAGATCCAGTGGTCAGCCCCAGCATTTT | CASRSSGQPQHF | TRBJ1-5 | NA | NA | TRBV19
TGTGCCAGCACCCCAGACAGGGACTCTGGAAACACCATATATTTT | CASTPDRDSGNTIYF | TRBJ1-3 | TRBD1 | NA | TRBV9
TGTGCCAGTAGTATTTTGAGAGGACAGGTTTACAATGAGCAGTTCTTC | CASSILRGQVYNEQFF | TRBJ2-1 | TRBD1 | NA | TRBV19
TGTGCCAGCAGCCCCCAGACAGGGATAAGTGAAAAACTGTTTTTT | CASSPQTGISEKLFF | TRBJ1-4 | TRBD1 | NA | TRBV9
TGTGCTAGTGGTCCGGGACAGGGTTTTAACGGGGAGCTGTTTTTT | CASGPGQGFNGELFF | TRBJ2-2 | TRBD1 | NA | TRBV12-5
TGTGCCAGTAGTAGGAACAGGGGAGATACGCAGTATTTT | CASSRNRGDTQYF | TRBJ2-3 | TRBD1 | NA | TRBV19
TGCAGCGTGGTAAACTACAGGGAGTCGGAGGGCTACACCTTC | CSVVNYRESEGYTF | TRBJ1-2 | NA | NA | TRBV29-1
TGTGCCAGCAGTTGGACATACCAAGAGACCCAGTACTTC | CASSWTYQETQYF | TRBJ2-5 | NA | few | TRBV6-1
TGTGCCACCAGCAGAGATAGGAGGGAGAACGTGGACTATGGCTACACCTTC | CATSRDRRENVDYGYTF | TRBJ1-2 | NA | NA | TRBV15
TGTGCCTGGAGTGTACTACGGACAGCTTGGGGGTACAATGAGCAGTTCTTC | CAWSVLRTAWGYNEQFF | TRBJ2-1 | NA | NA | TRBV30
TGTGCCAGCAGCTTAGGTGTAGTCGGGAACACTGAAGCTTTCTTT | CASSLGVVGNTEAFF | TRBJ1-1 | NA | once | TRBV7-2
TGTGCTAGCAGCCCAGCGGTTCAAGAGACCCAGTACTTC | CASSPAVQETQYF | TRBJ2-5 | NA | NA | TRBV7-7
TGTGCCAGCGGGGACAGGGACACCGGGGAGCTGTTTTTT | CASGDRDTGELFF | TRBJ2-2 | TRBD1 | NA | TRBV19
TGTGCCAGCAGCTTAGGGACAGGGGTTCCTGAAAAACTGTTTTTT | CASSLGTGVPEKLFF | TRBJ1-4 | TRBD1 | once | TRBV5-5
TGTGCCAGCAACCCGGGACAGGGCTCCTACGAGCAGTACTTC | CASNPGQGSYEQYF | TRBJ2-7 | TRBD1 | NA | TRBV9
TGTGCCAGCAGTGTCGAACCGGGACAACAAAACTATGGCTACACCTTC | CASSVEPGQQNYGYTF | TRBJ1-2 | NA | NA | TRBV6-4
TGTGCCAGTAGTATCGGACAGGACTACGAGCAGTACTTC | CASSIGQDYEQYF | TRBJ2-7 | TRBD1 | NA | TRBV19
TGTGCCAGCACCCTAGGAGCCAGGGGGTCTCGAGAGCAGTACTTC | CASTLGARGSREQYF | TRBJ2-7 | TRBD1 | NA | TRBV7-2
TGCGCCAGCAGCCTCACATCAGGCCCCACTGAAGCTTTCTTT | CASSLTSGPTEAFF | TRBJ1-1 | NA | few | TRBV5-1
TGTGCCAGCAGGGGGGGGGCAGCGGAGACCCAGTACTTC | CASRGGAAETQYF | TRBJ2-5 | NA | NA | TRBV2
TGTGCCAGCTCACTCCCTTTCGGGAACACTGAAGCTTTCTTT | CASSLPFGNTEAFF | TRBJ1-1 | NA | NA | TRBV18
TGCGCCAGCAGCCCGACAGGGTCTGGAAACACCATATATTTT | CASSPTGSGNTIYF | TRBJ1-3 | TRBD1 | NA | TRBV5-1
TGTGCCAGCAGTTACACCCAGGGTGGGAACACTGAAGCTTTCTTT | CASSYTQGGNTEAFF | TRBJ1-1 | NA | NA | TRBV6-5
TGTGCCAGTAGTGTAGGACAGCGCCTGTACGAGCAGTACTTC | CASSVGQRLYEQYF | TRBJ2-7 | NA | NA | TRBV19
TGTGCCACCATCAACTCAAGACGACAGGGTTCCTACAATGAGCAGTTCTTC | CATINSRRQGSYNEQFF | TRBJ2-1 | TRBD1 | NA | TRBV15
TGTGCCAGCAGCATACCCATCGGGATGAACACTGAAGCTTTCTTT | CASSIPIGMNTEAFF | TRBJ1-1 | NA | NA | TRBV7-2
TGCGCCAGCAGCCAGGACAGTAACACCGGGGAGCTGTTTTTT | CASSQDSNTGELFF | TRBJ2-2 | NA | few | TRBV5-1
TGCGCCAGCAGCCGAGGGACAGGGGGCGGCTACACCTTC | CASSRGTGGGYTF | TRBJ1-2 | TRBD1 | NA | TRBV4-3